Shown below are 5 T cell receptor beta chains from a single sample sequenced in a study of response to subunit inactivated influenza vaccine. TCRdb reprocessed the RT-PCR reads with MiXCR, giving one entry per CDR3 protein. This table holds approximately 500,000 distinct CDR3 sequences, under 30% found once. These data also formed part of another study, on T cells expressing NK-cell markers. That investigation notes: UMIs were included in TCR beta cDNA generated by 5'RACE template switching.

Source: CD4+ T cells sorted from PBMCs, taken roughly 12 days after vaccination. These receptors all stem from a man aged 45 to 65 who received an inactivated influenza vaccine.

This chain connects TRBV12-3 or TRBV12-4 to TRBJ1-5; 8 bases are a match to TRBD1. Losses at the gene ends were 3 bases for V and 5 bases for J; bases not matched to a gene: 9. The CDR3 has 16 amino acids. CDR3 sequence (DNA): TGTGCCAGCAGTTTCAATACTGGACAGGGCCATCAGCCCCAGCATTTT. Translation gives CASSFNTGQGHQPQHF.

The chain is built from TRBV7-2 and TRBJ2-7, with 8 bases that match TRBD2. Trimming cost V 5 bases and J 6 bases; bases outside gene matches: 12. The CDR3 runs 15 residues. In germline, CDR1 is SGHTA, CDR2 FQGNSA. CDR3: CASSPLRGGPREQYF. The CDR3 DNA is TGTGCCAGCAGCCCACTCCGGGGGGGGCCCCGCGAGCAGTACTTC. The whole variable domain, remainder taken from reference TRBV7-2 and TRBJ2-7, is GAGVSQSPSNKVTEKGKDVELRCDPISGHTALYWYRQSLGQGLEFLIYFQGNSAPDKSGLPSDRFSAERTGGSVSTLTIQRTQQEDSAVYLCASSPLRGGPREQYFGPGTRLTVT.

The chain couples TRBV7-9 to TRBJ2-3, with a weak D call TRBD2 (5 bases). Per germline, CDR1 SEHNR and CDR2 FQNEAQ (reference sequence). The CDR3 is 15 residues long. Deletions cut 4 bases from V and 2 bases from J, with 13 bases between. The CDR3 coding sequence is TGTGCCAGCAGCTCCCGATTAGCGAACACAGATACGCAGTATTTT. This codes for CASSSRLANTDTQYF.

The chain joins TRBV15 to TRBJ2-5; tentative D call: TRBD2 (5 bases). CDR1 LNHNV and CDR2 YYDKDF come from the germline V gene (reference sequence). This CDR3 spans 15 amino acids. With 0 bases removed from V and 4 bases from J, the gap between germline ends came to 12 bases. The DNA of the CDR3 is TGTGCCACCAGCAGAGATCTTGGGAGCGGAGAGACCCAGTACTTC. Protein product: CATSRDLGSGETQYF.

The chain links TRBV7-9 to TRBJ2-7, with a tentative D call TRBD1 (6 bases). The CDR3 has 13 residues. With 5 bases removed from V and 6 bases from J, the gap between germline ends came to 14 bases. CDR1 and CDR2 (germline): SEHNR, FQNEAQ (reference sequence). The chain's CDR3 is CASSRDIGGEQYF. The CDR3 coding sequence is TGTGCCAGCAGCAGGGATATAGGGGGCGAGCAGTACTTC.